These T cell receptor beta chains were read from a single sample in a study of T cells in Graves' hyperthyroidism and ophthalmopathy. TCRdb processed the multiplex PCR reads anew with MiXCR; each CDR3 protein has one entry. Of fewer than 550,000 distinct CDR3 sequences listed, approximately 15% are singletons. The sample consisted of blood. The receptors shown here come from a woman under 30 with Graves' hyperthyroidism. Both conserved end residues are part of each CDR3. A D gene is named only where the DNA matches it firmly. A row's size may be missing; if present it is once, few, many or a size class.

CDR3 | DNA | J | D | size | V
CASSLAHGGGTDTQYF | TGTGCCAGCAGCTTAGCGCATGGCGGGGGCACGGATACGCAATATTTT | TRBJ2-3 | - | once | TRBV7-9
CASSFGPQGLTDTQYF | TGCGCCAGCAGCTTCGGTCCCCAAGGGCTCACAGATACGCAGTATTTT | TRBJ2-3 | - | many | TRBV5-1
CASSKFSQGSSYNSPLHF | TGTGCCAGCAGTAAATTCTCTCAGGGGAGCTCCTATAATTCACCCCTCCACTTT | TRBJ1-6 | - | - | TRBV6-2/TRBV6-3
CASSPRDGTNTEAFF | TGTGCCAGCAGCCCGAGGGACGGAACGAACACTGAAGCTTTCTTT | TRBJ1-1 | - | many | TRBV7-2
CASSYSKLGSLSYEQYF | TGTGCCAGCAGTTACTCGAAGCTGGGATCTTTGTCTTACGAGCAGTACTTC | TRBJ2-7 | - | many | TRBV6-6
CASSLGWGAGNEQFF | TGTGCCAGCAGCTTAGGATGGGGCGCGGGTAATGAGCAGTTCTTC | TRBJ2-1 | - | few | TRBV7-2
CSVVNNEQFF | TGCAGCGTTGTCAACAATGAGCAGTTCTTC | TRBJ2-1 | - | few | TRBV29-1
CASSQRLAGNAGELFF | TGTGCCAGCAGCCAAAGACTAGCGGGAAACGCCGGGGAGCTGTTTTTT | TRBJ2-2 | TRBD2 | many | TRBV4-2
CASTLSAGYEQYF | TGTGCCAGCACCCTTAGTGCAGGCTACGAGCAGTACTTC | TRBJ2-7 | - | many | TRBV28
CASSGAGTPNRSLHF | TGTGCCAGCAGTGGCGCCGGGACACCCAACAGGTCCCTCCACTTT | TRBJ1-6 | - | - | TRBV25-1
CATSKDSSTDTQYF | TGTGCCACCAGTAAGGACAGTAGCACAGATACGCAGTATTTT | TRBJ2-3 | - | - | TRBV24-1
CASRTEGLITMSSYNSPLHF | TGTGCCAGCAGGACGGAGGGACTAATTACGATGAGCTCCTATAATTCACCCCTCCACTTT | TRBJ1-6 | - | - | TRBV2
CASSLGGSSYNSPLHF | TGTGCCAGCAGTTTAGGCGGGAGCTCCTATAATTCACCCCTCCACTTT | TRBJ1-6 | - | many | TRBV28
CASSSTSGGVGEQYF | TGTGCCAGCAGCTCGACTAGCGGGGGAGTAGGCGAGCAGTACTTC | TRBJ2-7 | TRBD2 | once | TRBV7-3
CASTGTSGSRRQFF | TGTGCCAGCACAGGGACTAGCGGGTCCAGGAGGCAGTTCTTC | TRBJ2-1 | TRBD2 | many | TRBV28
CASSQSGWRVGSPLHF | TGTGCCAGCAGCCAAAGTGGGTGGAGGGTGGGTTCACCCCTCCACTTT | TRBJ1-6 | - | - | TRBV3-1
CSAPTLGQSGNTIYF | TGCAGTGCCCCGACCCTTGGACAGTCTGGAAACACCATATATTTT | TRBJ1-3 | - | - | TRBV20-1
CASSLGAGGAIDTQYF | TGTGCCAGCAGCTTGGGAGCCGGGGGGGCCATTGATACGCAGTATTTT | TRBJ2-3 | TRBD2 | - | TRBV7-2
CASSLPLFGELFF | TGCGCCAGCAGCTTGCCCCTTTTCGGGGAGCTGTTTTTT | TRBJ2-2 | - | - | TRBV5-1
CASSYSDSGYYGYTF | TGTGCCAGCAGTTACTCGGACAGCGGATACTATGGCTACACCTTC | TRBJ1-2 | - | many | TRBV6-5
CASSQDRVRVTEAFF | TGCGCCAGCAGCCAAGATAGGGTAAGGGTCACTGAAGCTTTCTTT | TRBJ1-1 | - | many | TRBV4-1
CASSRGEAAGVDGELLF | TGTGCCAGCAGCCGGGGCGAGGCTGCGGGAGTCGACGGGGAGCTGCTTTTT | TRBJ2-2 | TRBD2 | - | TRBV7-3
CSARDQGVGRYTF | TGCAGTGCTAGAGATCAGGGGGTGGGACGCTACACCTTC | TRBJ1-2 | TRBD1 | many | TRBV20-1
CASGLASDSEQFF | TGTGCTAGTGGTTTGGCATCAGACTCCGAGCAGTTCTTC | TRBJ2-1 | - | few | TRBV12-5
CASSFGQGANNEQYF | TGTGCCAGCAGTTTCGGACAGGGGGCGAACAATGAGCAGTACTTC | TRBJ2-7 | TRBD1 | - | TRBV12-3/TRBV12-4
CASSYQKGGTDEKLFF | TGTGCCAGCAGTTACCAGAAAGGAGGGACGGATGAAAAACTGTTTTTT | TRBJ1-4 | - | - | TRBV6-2/TRBV6-3
CASSPHRDRLPQHF | TGTGCCAGCAGTCCCCACAGGGACCGTTTGCCCCAGCATTTT | TRBJ1-5 | - | many | TRBV27
CASSHGQGENEQFF | TGTGCCAGCAGCCACGGACAGGGTGAGAATGAGCAGTTCTTC | TRBJ2-1 | TRBD1 | many | TRBV7-8
CASSRQASGRAHEQYF | TGTGCCAGCAGCCGTCAGGCGAGCGGGAGGGCCCACGAGCAGTACTTC | TRBJ2-7 | TRBD2 | many | TRBV3-1
CATSDPTRREQFF | TGTGCCACCAGTGACCCCACTAGAAGGGAGCAGTTCTTC | TRBJ2-1 | - | few | TRBV24-1
CASSLDGGGAGDTQYF | TGTGCCAGCAGCTTAGATGGCGGGGGGGCCGGAGATACGCAGTATTTT | TRBJ2-3 | TRBD2 | many | TRBV11-1
CASSTRESSYNEQFF | TGTGCCAGCAGCACCCGGGAGAGCTCCTACAATGAGCAGTTCTTC | TRBJ2-1 | - | many | TRBV5-5
CSATETSDYEQYF | TGCAGTGCAACCGAGACTAGCGACTACGAGCAGTACTTC | TRBJ2-7 | TRBD2 | - | TRBV20-1
CASSLSGGLTDTQYF | TGTGCCAGCAGCTTAAGCGGGGGCCTCACAGATACGCAGTATTTT | TRBJ2-3 | TRBD2 | many | TRBV3-1
CSARPPGIGQPQHF | TGCAGTGCCAGACCCCCAGGGATAGGACAGCCCCAGCATTTT | TRBJ1-5 | - | many | TRBV20-1
CASSYRDSSYNEQFF | TGTGCCAGCAGTTACCGGGACAGCTCCTACAATGAGCAGTTCTTC | TRBJ2-1 | TRBD1 | few | TRBV6-2/TRBV6-3
CASSLDSVVDEQFF | TGCGCCAGCAGCTTGGATAGCGTAGTTGATGAGCAGTTCTTC | TRBJ2-1 | - | many | TRBV5-1
CASSSRTGADNQPQHF | TGTGCCAGCAGTTCCCGGACAGGGGCGGACAATCAGCCCCAGCATTTT | TRBJ1-5 | TRBD1 | - | TRBV6-1
CASSQDAKRGENTEAFF | TGCGCCAGCAGCCAAGATGCGAAAAGGGGCGAGAACACTGAAGCTTTCTTT | TRBJ1-1 | - | few | TRBV4-1
CSVEVGGRSETQYF | TGCAGCGTTGAAGTAGGGGGGAGAAGTGAGACCCAGTACTTC | TRBJ2-5 | - | - | TRBV29-1